These 25 T cell receptor beta chains were all obtained from the same sample, sequenced in a study of cytomegalovirus exposure and HLA in healthy donors. Primers: 60 Vbeta forward and 13 Jbeta reverse. The protocol was immunoSEQ multiplex PCR, while the TCRdb copy is restricted to in-frame clones and leaves out a portion. Here the sample spans over 90,000 clones, around 82% being singletons. The specimen was PBMCs. The receptors shown here come from a man aged 40-55 years in good health and CMV-seropositive.

The chain has TRBV2 and TRBJ1-5, with 7 bases that match TRBD1. V shed 5 bases and J 1 base; nucleotides not matched to a gene: 14. Germline loops: CDR1 SNHLY, CDR2 FYNNEI. The CDR3 loop spans 18 amino acids. This CDR3 reads CASSNVRDSGTSNQPQHF. The CDR3 region has the DNA TGTGCCAGCAGTAACGTAAGGGACAGTGGAACGAGCAATCAGCCCCAGCATTTT.

This chain's CDR3 is CASRQPADEQYF. CDR3 bases: TGTGCCAGCAGGCAACCCGCGGACGAGCAGTACTTC. The chain has TRBV11-2 and TRBJ2-7; D unclear. Germline V gene sequence: CDR1 SGHAT, CDR2 FQNNGV. The CDR3 is 12 residues long. The V and J ends lost 6 bases and 5 bases respectively, with 11 bases between them.

The rearrangement joins TRBV9 to TRBJ1-1, with D possibly TRBD1 on 6 matching bases. Germline assignment: CDR1 SGDLS and CDR2 YYNGEE. The germline V and J ends were trimmed by 4 bases and 4 bases, with 17 bases remaining between them. The CDR3 spans 15 residues. The CDR3 reads CASSLVQGGSTEAFF. For the CDR3, the DNA is TGTGCCAGCAGCCTTGTACAGGGCGGGAGCACTGAAGCTTTCTTT.

The J gene is TRBJ2-1, the V gene TRBV10-3; 10 bases agree with TRBD2. Germline CDR1 reads ENHRY; CDR2 reads SYGVKD. With 0 bases clipped from V and 4 bases from J, the junction kept 3 bases outside the gene matches. The CDR3 length is 16 residues. The CDR3 region is CAISESIAGGYNEQFF. In DNA, the CDR3 is TGTGCCATCAGTGAGTCGATAGCGGGGGGTTACAATGAGCAGTTCTTC.

J is TRBJ2-3 and V is TRBV6-1; D not certain. Trimming shortened V by 7 bases and J by 2 bases, and 10 bases separated the two germline ends. The CDR3 spans 13 residues. CDR1 and CDR2 (germline): MNHNS, SASEGT. CDR3 sequence: CASIHELTDTQYF. The DNA for the CDR3 is TGTGCCAGCATTCACGAGCTCACAGATACGCAGTATTTT.

The chain recombines TRBV14 with TRBJ2-7; tentatively, D is TRBD1 (6 bases). The CDR3 is 15 residues long. V was cut by 4 bases and J by 0 bases, with 13 bases left in between. Germline lookup yields CDR1 SGHDN and CDR2 FVKESK. CDR3 region: CASSLPTGISYEQYF. In DNA form, the CDR3 reads TGTGCCAGCAGCCTGCCCACAGGGATCTCCTACGAGCAGTACTTC.

This rearrangement joins TRBV6-1 to TRBJ1-5; D is ambiguous. The CDR3 runs 15 residues. V lost 2 bases and J 0 bases, leaving 8 bases between the germline ends. CDR1 MNHNS and CDR2 SASEGT come from the germline V gene. CDR3 DNA sequence: TGTGCCAGCAGTGAACATCTATCTAGCAATCAGCCCCAGCATTTT. This encodes CASSEHLSSNQPQHF.

This chain joins TRBV4-1 and TRBJ2-2; 8 nucleotides line up with TRBD1. In germline, CDR1 is MGHRA, CDR2 YSYEKL. The CDR3 extends over 16 amino acids. Trimming at V came to 4 bases and at J to 0 bases, leaving 4 bases not matched to a gene. The CDR3 DNA is TGCGCCAGCAGCCTGCCGGGACAGGCGAACACCGGGGAGCTGTTTTTT. Protein sequence: CASSLPGQANTGELFF.

The chain has TRBV13 and TRBJ2-7; unclear D gene. V was cut by 0 bases and J by 6 bases, with 9 bases left in between. Germline assignment: CDR1 PRHDT and CDR2 FYEKMQ (reference sequence). The CDR3 is 13 residues long. The CDR3 protein is CASSLGTGGEQYF. CDR3 DNA sequence: TGTGCCAGCAGCTTAGGAACTGGCGGCGAGCAGTACTTC.

The J gene is TRBJ2-1, the V gene TRBV5-1; 12 positions match TRBD2. The V segment lost 0 bases and the J segment 8 bases; nucleotides outside the gene matches: 9. Germline V gene data show CDR1 as SGHRS and CDR2 as YFSETQ. The CDR3 length is 17 residues. The CDR3 bases are TGCGCCAGCAGCTTGGTAATAAGGGCTAGCGGGAGGGATGAGCAGTTCTTC. This sequence encodes CASSLVIRASGRDEQFF.

This CDR3 reads CASSLGLAGGRTYEQYF. The CDR3 DNA sequence: TGCGCCAGCAGCTTGGGACTAGCGGGAGGCCGAACGTACGAGCAGTACTTC. The chain joins TRBV5-1 to TRBJ2-7; 13 positions agree with TRBD2. V shed 0 bases, J shed 4 bases, and the junction held 7 bases outside the gene matches. The germline V gene encodes CDR1 SGHRS and CDR2 YFSETQ. This CDR3 comprises 17 residues.

This chain connects TRBV4-2 to TRBJ1-5; D is unclear. The CDR3 length is 14 residues. CDR1 is LGHNA and CDR2 is YNFKEQ in the germline V gene. V dropped 2 bases and J dropped 2 bases, with 7 bases sitting between them. The CDR3 sequence is CASSQYSGNQPQHF. The CDR3 DNA reads TGTGCCAGCAGCCAATATTCGGGCAATCAGCCCCAGCATTTT.

This chain links TRBV9 with TRBJ1-6; D gene unclear. The CDR3 is 15 residues long. The germline V gene has CDR1 SGDLS and CDR2 YYNGEE. Trimming removed 3 bases at V and 7 bases at J, with 14 bases between. The CDR3 spells CASSEAKRANSPLHF. The CDR3 DNA reads as TGTGCCAGCAGCGAAGCGAAGAGGGCCAATTCACCCCTCCACTTT.

CDR3 protein: CASSLGGLAGVDEQFF. CDR3 DNA: TGTGCCAGCAGCTTAGGTGGGCTAGCGGGAGTTGATGAGCAGTTCTTC. The V and J genes are TRBV7-6 and TRBJ2-1; 10 bases agree with TRBD2. The CDR3 covers 16 residues. Trimming cost V 1 base and J 8 bases; bases outside gene matches: 8. Germline V gene data show CDR1 as SGHVS and CDR2 as FNYEAQ.

The chain links TRBV5-1 to TRBJ2-2; D unclear. V dropped 0 bases and J dropped 1 base, with 7 bases sitting between them. The CDR3 is made up of 15 amino acids. Germline V gives CDR1 SGHRS, CDR2 YFSETQ. CDR3 sequence (DNA): TGCGCCAGCAGCTTGGTGGCACGGAACACCGGGGAGCTGTTTTTT. It encodes CASSLVARNTGELFF. Complete variable domain (other parts from reference TRBV5-1 and TRBJ2-2): KAGVTQTPRYLIKTRGQQVTLSCSPISGHRSVSWYQQTPGQGLQFLFEYFSETQRNKGNFPGRFSGRQFSNSRSEMNVSTLELGDSALYLCASSLVARNTGELFFGEGSRLTVL.

This clone was observed a single time. The chain joins TRBV7-8 to TRBJ2-1, with 11 bases that match TRBD2. Germline CDR1 SGHVS, CDR2 FQNEAQ. The CDR3 sequence is 14 residues long. Trimming removed 4 bases from V and 10 bases from J; junction bases left unmatched: 6. CDR3 loop: CASSSLTSGAEQFF. For the CDR3, the DNA is TGTGCCAGCAGCTCATTGACTAGCGGGGCCGAGCAGTTCTTC.

This rearrangement joins TRBV2 to TRBJ1-5; D call uncertain. V lost 7 bases and J 0 bases, leaving 7 bases between the germline ends. The CDR3 spans 13 residues. Germline loops: CDR1 SNHLY, CDR2 FYNNEI. The CDR3 reads CASKADSNQPQHF. CDR3 nucleotides: TGTGCCAGCAAGGCGGATAGCAATCAGCCCCAGCATTTT.

This chain joins TRBV15 and TRBJ2-7; D not resolved. This CDR3 comprises 14 residues. Germline lookup yields CDR1 LNHNV and CDR2 YYDKDF (reference sequence). V shed 0 bases and J shed 7 bases, with 13 bases lying between them. CDR3 DNA sequence: TGTGCCACCAGCAGAGATAGGAACCCTAGTGAGCAGTACTTC. Translating it yields CATSRDRNPSEQYF.

The V gene is TRBV6-6, the J gene TRBJ2-2; possible D gene TRBD2, 5 bases. The CDR3 has 16 amino acids. V lost 2 bases, J lost 4 bases, and 14 bases lay in between. Germline loops: CDR1 MNHNY, CDR2 SVGAGI (reference sequence). The CDR3 region is CASSYGRDRGTGELFF. The CDR3 nucleotides are TGTGCCAGCAGTTACGGCCGGGATCGGGGCACCGGGGAGCTGTTTTTT.

This chain connects TRBV14 to TRBJ1-2, with 7 bases lining up with TRBD1. Per germline, CDR1 SGHDN and CDR2 FVKESK. Trimming at V came to 8 bases and at J to 8 bases, leaving 14 bases not matched to a gene. The CDR3 totals 14 residues. The CDR3 nucleotides read TGTGCCAGCCTGGGGGACAGTAATTCCCACGGCTACACCTTC. Residues: CASLGDSNSHGYTF.

The chain is built from TRBV11-3 and TRBJ2-1; 9 nucleotides match TRBD2. Germline loops: CDR1 SGHNT, CDR2 YENEEA. V shed 3 bases and J 5 bases; nucleotides not matched to a gene: 2. The CDR3 runs to 14 residues. In DNA, the CDR3 is TGTGCCAGCAGCTTGACTAGCGGCCACAATGAGCAGTTCTTC. It codes for CASSLTSGHNEQFF.

J is TRBJ1-3 and V is TRBV28; possibly TRBD1 for D (5 bases). The CDR3 is 14 residues long. V gave up 6 bases and J gave up 0 bases, with 9 bases separating them. Germline V gene lookup returns CDR1 MDHEN and CDR2 SYDVKM. The CDR3, as DNA: TGTGCCAGCAGATTGGGACTCTCTGGAAACACCATATATTTT. Translated, it gives CASRLGLSGNTIYF.

V usage is TRBV6-5 and J usage is TRBJ2-1; 9 bases are a match to TRBD1. The J segment lost 6 bases and the V segment lost 6 bases, leaving 9 bases of the junction unmatched. The CDR3 length is 15 residues. Per germline, CDR1 MNHEY and CDR2 SVGAGI. The CDR3 protein is CASSVTGTGFNEQFF. The CDR3 region has the DNA TGTGCCAGCAGCGTTACCGGGACAGGGTTCAATGAGCAGTTCTTC.

V and J are TRBV21-1 and TRBJ1-1; TRBD1, the table's D call, was not compared with the DNA. TRBV21-1 is flagged as a pseudogene. The CDR3 is 17 amino acids. CDR3 DNA: TGTGCCAGCAGCAAAGCAAGGGATACAGGGTTGGGAACTGAAGCTTTCTTT. This translates into CASSKARDTGLGTEAFF.

The gene calls are TRBV6-1 and TRBJ1-6; weak D call: TRBD1 (6 bases). V was trimmed by 10 bases and J by 4 bases, leaving 11 bases between them. This CDR3 spans 13 amino acids. CDR1 and CDR2 from the germline V gene are MNHNS and SASEGT. CDR3 DNA: TGTGCCATTCCGGGACAATATAATTCACCCCTCCACTTT. It codes for CAIPGQYNSPLHF.